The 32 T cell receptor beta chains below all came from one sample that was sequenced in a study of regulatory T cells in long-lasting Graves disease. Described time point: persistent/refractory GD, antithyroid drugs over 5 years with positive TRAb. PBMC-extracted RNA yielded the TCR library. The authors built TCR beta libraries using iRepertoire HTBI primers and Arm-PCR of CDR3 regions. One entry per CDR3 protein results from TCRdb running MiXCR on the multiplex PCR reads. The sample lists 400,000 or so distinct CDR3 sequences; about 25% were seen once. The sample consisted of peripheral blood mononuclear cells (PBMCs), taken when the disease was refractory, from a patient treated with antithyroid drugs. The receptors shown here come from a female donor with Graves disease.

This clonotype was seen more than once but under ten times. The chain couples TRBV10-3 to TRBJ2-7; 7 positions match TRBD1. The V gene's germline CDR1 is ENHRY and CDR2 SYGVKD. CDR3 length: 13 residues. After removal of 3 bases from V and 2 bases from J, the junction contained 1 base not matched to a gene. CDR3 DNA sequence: TGTGCCATCAGTGAAACAGGGGCCTACGAGCAGTACTTC. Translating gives CAISETGAYEQYF.

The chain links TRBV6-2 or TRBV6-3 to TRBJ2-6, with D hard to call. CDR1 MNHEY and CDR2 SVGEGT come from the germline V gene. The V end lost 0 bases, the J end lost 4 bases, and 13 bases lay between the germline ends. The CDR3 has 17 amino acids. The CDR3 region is CASSYSRRFGGANVLTF. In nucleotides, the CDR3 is TGTGCCAGCAGTTACTCGAGACGGTTCGGCGGGGCCAACGTCCTGACTTTC.

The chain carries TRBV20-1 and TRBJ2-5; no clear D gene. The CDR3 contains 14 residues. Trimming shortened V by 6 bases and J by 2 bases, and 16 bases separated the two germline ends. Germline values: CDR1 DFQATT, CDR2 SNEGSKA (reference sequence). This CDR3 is CSADPAGSQETQYF. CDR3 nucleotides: TGCAGTGCAGACCCGGCCGGTTCACAAGAGACCCAGTACTTC.

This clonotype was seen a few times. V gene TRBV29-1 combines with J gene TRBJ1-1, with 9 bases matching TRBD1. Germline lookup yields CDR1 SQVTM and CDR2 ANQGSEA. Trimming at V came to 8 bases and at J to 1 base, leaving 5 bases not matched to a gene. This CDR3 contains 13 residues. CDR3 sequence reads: CSTAGQGNTEAFF. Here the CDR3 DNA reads TGCAGCACGGCGGGACAGGGGAACACTGAAGCTTTCTTT.

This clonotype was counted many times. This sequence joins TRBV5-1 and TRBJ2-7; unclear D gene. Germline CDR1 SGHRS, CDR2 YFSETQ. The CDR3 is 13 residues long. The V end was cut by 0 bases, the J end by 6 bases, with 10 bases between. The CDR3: CASSLEGAPEQYF. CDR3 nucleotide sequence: TGCGCCAGCAGCTTGGAGGGTGCACCCGAGCAGTACTTC.

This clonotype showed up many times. CDR3 in DNA: TGTGCCAGCAGCATCACGAGGGACACTGAAGCTTTCTTT. Translation: CASSITRDTEAFF. This chain connects TRBV28 to TRBJ1-1, with D unresolved. Germline-derived CDR1 and CDR2 are MDHEN and SYDVKM. This CDR3 region has 13 residues. V was trimmed by 6 bases and J by 3 bases, leaving 11 bases between them. The full variable domain, with the rest looked up from reference TRBV28 and TRBJ1-1, is DVKVTQSSRYLVKRTGEKVFLECVQDMDHENMFWYRQDPGLGLRLIYFSYDVKMKEKGDIPEGYSVSREKKERFSLILESASTNQTSMYLCASSITRDTEAFFGQGTRLTVV.

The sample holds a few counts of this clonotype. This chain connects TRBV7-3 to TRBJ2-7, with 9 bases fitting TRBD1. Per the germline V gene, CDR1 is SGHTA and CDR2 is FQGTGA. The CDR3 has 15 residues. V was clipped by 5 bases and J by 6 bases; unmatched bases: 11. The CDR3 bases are TGTGCCAGCAGCCCCCATGGTGGGACAGGGTCCGAGCAGTACTTC. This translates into CASSPHGGTGSEQYF.

In DNA, the CDR3 is TGTGCCAGCACCCATGGGACTCCCCTTTCGAATGAGCAGTTCTTC. It encodes CASTHGTPLSNEQFF. V usage is TRBV12-3 or TRBV12-4 and J usage is TRBJ2-1; weak D call: TRBD2 (6 bases). V lost 7 bases and J 7 bases, leaving 20 bases between the germline ends. The CDR3 is 15 amino acids.

The CDR3 spells CASSQGRRGNEQYF. In nucleotides, the CDR3 is TGTGCCAGCAGCCAAGGGCGGAGGGGGAACGAGCAGTACTTC. The chain couples TRBV3-1 to TRBJ2-7; D could derive from TRBD1 or TRBD2 (6 bases each). This CDR3 contains 14 residues. Germline V CDR1 and CDR2: LGHDT, YNNKEL (reference sequence). V shed 1 base and J shed 5 bases, with 12 bases lying between them.

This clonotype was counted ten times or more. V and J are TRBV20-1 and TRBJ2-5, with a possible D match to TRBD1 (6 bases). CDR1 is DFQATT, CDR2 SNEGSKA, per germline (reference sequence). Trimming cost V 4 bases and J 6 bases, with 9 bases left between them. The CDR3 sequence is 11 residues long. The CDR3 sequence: CSAKQGQTQYF. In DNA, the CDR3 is TGCAGTGCTAAACAGGGACAGACCCAGTACTTC.

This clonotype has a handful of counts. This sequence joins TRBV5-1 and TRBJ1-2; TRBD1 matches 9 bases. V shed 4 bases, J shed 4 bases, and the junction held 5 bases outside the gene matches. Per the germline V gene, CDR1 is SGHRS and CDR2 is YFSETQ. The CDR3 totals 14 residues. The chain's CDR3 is CASSLSQGAYGYTF. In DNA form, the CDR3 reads TGCGCCAGCAGCCTATCACAGGGGGCCTATGGCTACACCTTC.

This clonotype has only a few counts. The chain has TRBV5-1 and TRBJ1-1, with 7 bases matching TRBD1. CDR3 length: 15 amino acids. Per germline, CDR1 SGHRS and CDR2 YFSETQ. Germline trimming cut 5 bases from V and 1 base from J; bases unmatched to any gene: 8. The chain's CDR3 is CASRERQGPNTEAFF. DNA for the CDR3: TGCGCCAGCAGGGAAAGACAGGGACCGAACACTGAAGCTTTCTTT.

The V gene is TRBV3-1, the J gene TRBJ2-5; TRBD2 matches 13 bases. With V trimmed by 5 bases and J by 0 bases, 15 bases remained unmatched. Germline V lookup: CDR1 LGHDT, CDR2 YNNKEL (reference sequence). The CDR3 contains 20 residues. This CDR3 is CASSKTGLAGAIAYQETQYF. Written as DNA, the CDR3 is TGTGCCAGCAGCAAAACCGGACTAGCGGGAGCGATTGCGTACCAAGAGACCCAGTACTTC.

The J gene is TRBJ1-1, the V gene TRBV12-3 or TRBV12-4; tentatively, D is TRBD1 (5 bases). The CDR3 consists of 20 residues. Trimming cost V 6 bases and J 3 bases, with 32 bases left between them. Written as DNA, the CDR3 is TGTGCCAGCAGCCCATTTCTCCAAACGCCACCGTTCGGGGGGGACACTGAAGCTTTCTTT. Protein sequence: CASSPFLQTPPFGGDTEAFF.

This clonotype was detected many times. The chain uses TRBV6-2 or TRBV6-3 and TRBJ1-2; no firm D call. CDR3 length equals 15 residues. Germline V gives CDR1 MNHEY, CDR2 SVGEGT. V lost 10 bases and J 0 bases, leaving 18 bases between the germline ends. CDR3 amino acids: CATKLEGTANYGYTF. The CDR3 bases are TGTGCCACTAAGTTAGAGGGCACCGCTAACTATGGCTACACCTTC.

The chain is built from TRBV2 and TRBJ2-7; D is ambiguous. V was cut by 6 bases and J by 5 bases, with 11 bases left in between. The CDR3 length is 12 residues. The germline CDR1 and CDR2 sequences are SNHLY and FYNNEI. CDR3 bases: TGTGCCAGCAGAGCGCAGGCCCACGAGCAGTACTTC. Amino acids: CASRAQAHEQYF.

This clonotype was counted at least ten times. CDR3 region: CASTHPDRVKPQHF. The CDR3 DNA follows: TGTGCCAGCACCCACCCTGACAGGGTGAAGCCCCAGCATTTT. The chain combines TRBV28 with TRBJ1-5; 7 bases are a match to TRBD1. The germline gives CDR1 MDHEN, CDR2 SYDVKM. The length of the CDR3 is 14 residues. J was trimmed by 8 bases and V by 7 bases; bases with no gene match: 11.

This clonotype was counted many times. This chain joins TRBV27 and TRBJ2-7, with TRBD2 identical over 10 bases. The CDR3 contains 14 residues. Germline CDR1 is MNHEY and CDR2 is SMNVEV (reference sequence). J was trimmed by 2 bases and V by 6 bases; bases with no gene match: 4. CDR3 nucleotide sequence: TGTGCCAGCAGGGGACTAGCGAGTACCTACGAGCAGTACTTC. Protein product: CASRGLASTYEQYF.

The CDR3 reads CASGHRGSYEQYF. The CDR3, as DNA: TGTGCCAGCGGGCACAGGGGCTCCTACGAGCAGTACTTC. The chain combines TRBV28 with TRBJ2-7; 7 nucleotides line up with TRBD1. CDR3 length: 13 amino acids. Germline values: CDR1 MDHEN, CDR2 SYDVKM. V lost 8 bases to trimming and J lost 0 bases; unmatched junction nucleotides: 4. Supplemented by reference TRBV28 and TRBJ2-7, the full variable domain reads DVKVTQSSRYLVKRTGEKVFLECVQDMDHENMFWYRQDPGLGLRLIYFSYDVKMKEKGDIPEGYSVSREKKERFSLILESASTNQTSMYLCASGHRGSYEQYFGPGTRLTVT.

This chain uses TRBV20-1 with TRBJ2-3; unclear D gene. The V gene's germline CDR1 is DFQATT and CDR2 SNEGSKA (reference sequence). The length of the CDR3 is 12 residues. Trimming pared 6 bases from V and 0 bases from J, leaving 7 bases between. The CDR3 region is CSAGRSTDTQYF. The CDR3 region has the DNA TGCAGTGCGGGAAGAAGCACAGATACGCAGTATTTT.

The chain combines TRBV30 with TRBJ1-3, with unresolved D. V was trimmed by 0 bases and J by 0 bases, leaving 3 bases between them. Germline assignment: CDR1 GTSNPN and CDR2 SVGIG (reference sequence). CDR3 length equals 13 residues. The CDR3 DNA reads TGTGCCTGGAGTGTGAGCTCTGGAAACACCATATATTTT. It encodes CAWSVSSGNTIYF.

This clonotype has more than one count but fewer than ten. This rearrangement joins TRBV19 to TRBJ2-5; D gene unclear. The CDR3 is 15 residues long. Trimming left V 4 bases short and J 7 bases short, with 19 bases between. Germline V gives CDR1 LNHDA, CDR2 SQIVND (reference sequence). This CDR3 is CASSSSLGSLGTQYF. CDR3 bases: TGTGCCAGTAGTAGTAGCTTGGGATCCCTGGGGACCCAGTACTTC.

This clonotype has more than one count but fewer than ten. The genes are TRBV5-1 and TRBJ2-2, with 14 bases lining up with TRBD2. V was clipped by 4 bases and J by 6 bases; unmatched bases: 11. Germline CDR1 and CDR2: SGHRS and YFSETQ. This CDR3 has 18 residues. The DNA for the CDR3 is TGCGCCAGCAGCGAGAGGACTAGCGGGAGGTCCCGCCCCGGGGAGCTGTTTTTT. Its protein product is CASSERTSGRSRPGELFF.

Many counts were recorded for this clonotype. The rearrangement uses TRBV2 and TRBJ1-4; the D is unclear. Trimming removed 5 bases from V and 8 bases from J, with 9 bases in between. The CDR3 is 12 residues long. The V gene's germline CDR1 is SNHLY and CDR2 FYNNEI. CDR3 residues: CASSSNREKLFF. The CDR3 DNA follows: TGTGCCAGCAGTTCTAATCGGGAAAAACTGTTTTTT.

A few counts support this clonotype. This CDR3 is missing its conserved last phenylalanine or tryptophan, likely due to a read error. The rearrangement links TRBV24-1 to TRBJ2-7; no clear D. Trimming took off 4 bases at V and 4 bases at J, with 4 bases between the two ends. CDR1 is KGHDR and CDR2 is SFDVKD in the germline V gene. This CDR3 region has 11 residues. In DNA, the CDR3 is TGTGCCACCAGTGAGGGGTACGAGCAGTACTCC. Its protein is CATSEGYEQYS.

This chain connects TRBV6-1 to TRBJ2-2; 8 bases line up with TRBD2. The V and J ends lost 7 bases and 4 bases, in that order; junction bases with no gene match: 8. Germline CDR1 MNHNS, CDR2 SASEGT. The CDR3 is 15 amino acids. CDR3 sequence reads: CASKLSGSGTGELFF. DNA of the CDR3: TGTGCCAGCAAACTAAGCGGGAGTGGCACCGGGGAGCTGTTTTTT.

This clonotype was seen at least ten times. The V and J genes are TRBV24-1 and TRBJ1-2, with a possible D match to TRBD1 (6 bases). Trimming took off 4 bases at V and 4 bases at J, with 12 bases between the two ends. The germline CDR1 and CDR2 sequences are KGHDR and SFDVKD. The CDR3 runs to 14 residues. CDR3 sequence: CATSEPDRPYGYTF. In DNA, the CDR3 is TGTGCCACCAGTGAACCTGACAGGCCCTATGGCTACACCTTC.

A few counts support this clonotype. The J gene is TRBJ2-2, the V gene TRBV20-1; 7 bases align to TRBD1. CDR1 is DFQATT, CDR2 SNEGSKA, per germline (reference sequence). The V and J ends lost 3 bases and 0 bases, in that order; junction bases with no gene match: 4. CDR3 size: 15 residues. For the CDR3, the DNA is TGCAGTGCTAGTCCCGACAGGGCGAACACCGGGGAGCTGTTTTTT. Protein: CSASPDRANTGELFF.

CDR3 sequence: CASSIVVGNTEAFF. CDR3 DNA sequence: TGTGCCAGTAGTATAGTTGTGGGGAACACTGAAGCTTTCTTT. This chain connects TRBV19 to TRBJ1-1; D call uncertain. V lost 1 base and J lost 1, with 7 bases in between. In germline, CDR1 is LNHDA, CDR2 SQIVND (reference sequence). The CDR3 consists of 14 residues.

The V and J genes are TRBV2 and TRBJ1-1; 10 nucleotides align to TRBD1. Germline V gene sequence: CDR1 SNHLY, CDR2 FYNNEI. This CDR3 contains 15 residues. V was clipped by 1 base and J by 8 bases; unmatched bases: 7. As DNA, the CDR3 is TGTGCCAGCAGTGAAGTGAGGGGGACAGGGGAAGAAGCTTTCTTT. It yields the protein CASSEVRGTGEEAFF. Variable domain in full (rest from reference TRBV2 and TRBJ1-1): EPEVTQTPSHQVTQMGQEVILRCVPISNHLYFYWYRQILGQKVEFLVSFYNNEISEKSEIFDDQFSVERPDGSNFTLKIRSTKLEDSAMYFCASSEVRGTGEEAFFGQGTRLTVV.

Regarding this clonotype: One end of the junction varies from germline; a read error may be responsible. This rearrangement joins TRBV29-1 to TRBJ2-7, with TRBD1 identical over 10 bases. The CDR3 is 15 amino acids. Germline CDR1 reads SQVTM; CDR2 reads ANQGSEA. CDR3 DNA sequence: TGCAGCATTGAAGAAAGGACAGGGGGTATGTACGAGCAGTACTTC. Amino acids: CSIEERTGGMYEQYF.

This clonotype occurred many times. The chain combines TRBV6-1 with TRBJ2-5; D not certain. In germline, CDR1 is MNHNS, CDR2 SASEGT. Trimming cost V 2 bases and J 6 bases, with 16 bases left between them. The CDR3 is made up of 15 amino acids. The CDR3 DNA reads TGTGCCAGCAGTGAAATTGCCCAAGGGTGGAAGACCCAGTACTTC. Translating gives CASSEIAQGWKTQYF.